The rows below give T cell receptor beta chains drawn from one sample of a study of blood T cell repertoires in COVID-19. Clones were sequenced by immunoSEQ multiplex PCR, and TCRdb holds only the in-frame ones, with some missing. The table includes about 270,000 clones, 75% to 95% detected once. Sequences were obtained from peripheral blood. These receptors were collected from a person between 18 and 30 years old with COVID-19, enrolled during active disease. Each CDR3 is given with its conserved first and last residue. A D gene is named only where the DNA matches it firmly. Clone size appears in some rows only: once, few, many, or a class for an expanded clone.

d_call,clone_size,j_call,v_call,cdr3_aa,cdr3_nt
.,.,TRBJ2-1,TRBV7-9,CASSLGGMGYNEQFF,TGTGCCAGCAGCTTAGGCGGGATGGGGTACAATGAGCAGTTCTTC
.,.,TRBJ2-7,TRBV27,CASSLREGEQYF,TGTGCCAGCAGCCTCAGGGAAGGCGAGCAGTACTTC
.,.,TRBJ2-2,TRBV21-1,CASSGHWRAGTGELFF,TGTGCCAGCTCAGGTCACTGGCGGGCCGGCACCGGGGAGCTGTTTTTT
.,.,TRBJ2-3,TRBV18,CASSLQGGTDTQYF,TGTGCCAGCTCACTTCAGGGGGGTACAGATACGCAGTATTTT
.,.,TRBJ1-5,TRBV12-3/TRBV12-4,CASSFRVQPQHF,TGTGCCAGCAGTTTCCGTGTTCAGCCCCAGCATTTT
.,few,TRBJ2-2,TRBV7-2,CASSLVSAGELFF,TGTGCCAGCAGCTTAGTGAGCGCCGGGGAGCTGTTTTTT
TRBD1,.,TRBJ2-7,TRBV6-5,CASSLVGQTYEQYF,TGTGCCAGCAGTTTGGTGGGACAGACCTACGAGCAGTACTTC
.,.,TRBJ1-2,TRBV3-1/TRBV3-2,CASSQTGNYGYTF,TGTGCCAGCAGCCAAACAGGGAACTATGGCTACACCTTC
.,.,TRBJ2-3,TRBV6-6,CASSYSGHIGDTQYF,TGTGCCAGCAGTTACTCTGGACACATCGGAGATACGCAGTATTTT
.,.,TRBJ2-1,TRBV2,CASRLEDSYNEQFF,TGTGCCAGCAGGCTCGAGGATAGTTACAATGAGCAGTTCTTC
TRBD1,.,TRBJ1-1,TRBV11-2,CASSLTGGAAEAFF,TGTGCCAGCAGCTTGACAGGGGGCGCCGCTGAAGCTTTCTTT
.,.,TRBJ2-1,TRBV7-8,CASSFSPDNEQFF,TGTGCCAGCAGCTTTTCGCCAGACAATGAGCAGTTCTTC
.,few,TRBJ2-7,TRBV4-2,CASSQGGDSSYEQYF,TGTGCCAGCAGCCAAGGTGGGGACTCCTCCTACGAGCAGTACTTC
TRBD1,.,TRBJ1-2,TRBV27,CASSLGGLGGYTF,TGTGCCAGCAGCTTAGGGGGCCTAGGTGGCTACACCTTC
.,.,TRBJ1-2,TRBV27,CASSSGNHGYTF,TGTGCCAGCAGTTCGGGGAATCACGGCTACACCTTC
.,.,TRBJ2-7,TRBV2,CASSGTLDEQYF,TGTGCCAGCTCGGGTACACTCGACGAGCAGTACTTC
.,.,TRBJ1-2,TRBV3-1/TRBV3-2,CASSQVQGSDYGYTF,TGTGCCAGCAGCCAAGTTCAGGGGTCTGACTATGGCTACACCTTC
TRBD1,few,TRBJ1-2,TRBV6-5,CASKPGQGDSEGYTF,TGTGCCAGCAAACCGGGACAGGGGGATTCGGAGGGCTACACCTTC
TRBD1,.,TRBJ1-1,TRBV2,CASSAQGAQIGEAFF,TGTGCCAGCAGTGCCCAGGGGGCGCAGATTGGAGAAGCTTTCTTT
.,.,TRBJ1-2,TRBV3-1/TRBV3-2,CASSQDRRRGYTF,TGTGCCAGCAGCCAAGATCGAAGGAGAGGCTACACCTTC
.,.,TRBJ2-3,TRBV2,CASRRGWSTDTQYF,TGTGCCAGCAGACGGGGGTGGAGCACAGATACGCAGTATTTT
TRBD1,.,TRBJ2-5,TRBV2,CASTGTGTETQYF,TGTGCCAGCACTGGGACAGGGACAGAGACCCAGTACTTC
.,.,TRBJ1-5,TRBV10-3,CAISGTVDQPQHF,TGTGCCATCAGTGGGACAGTTGATCAGCCCCAGCATTTT
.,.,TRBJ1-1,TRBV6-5,CASKSDGVNTEAFF,TGTGCCAGCAAATCAGACGGAGTGAACACTGAAGCTTTCTTT
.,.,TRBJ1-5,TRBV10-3,CAISEHSNQPQHF,TGTGCCATCAGTGAACATAGCAATCAGCCCCAGCATTTT
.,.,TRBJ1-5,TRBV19,CASSIDPQGDQPQHF,TGTGCCAGTAGTATAGACCCACAGGGCGACCAGCCCCAGCATTTT
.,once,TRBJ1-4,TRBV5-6,CASSFSGIYNEKLFF,TGTGCCAGCAGCTTCTCGGGGATTTATAATGAAAAACTGTTTTTT
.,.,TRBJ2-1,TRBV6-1,CASSEFGGSYNEQFF,TGTGCCAGCAGTGAATTCGGCGGGTCCTACAATGAGCAGTTCTTC
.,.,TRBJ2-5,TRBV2,CASSEEGGTQYF,TGTGCCAGCAGTGAGGAAGGAGGGACCCAGTACTTC
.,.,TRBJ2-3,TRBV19,CASSTVVADTQYF,TGTGCCAGCTCGACAGTCGTGGCAGATACGCAGTATTTT
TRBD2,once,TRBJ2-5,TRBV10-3,CAIKTGGGQETQYF,TGTGCCATCAAAACGGGAGGTGGTCAAGAGACCCAGTACTTC
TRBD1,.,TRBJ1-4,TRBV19,CASSRQGAFVEKLFF,TGTGCCAGTAGTAGACAGGGGGCGTTTGTTGAAAAACTGTTTTTT
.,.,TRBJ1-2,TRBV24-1,CATSDFTRGYTF,TGTGCCACCAGTGATTTCACAAGAGGCTACACCTTC
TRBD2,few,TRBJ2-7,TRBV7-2,CASSITSGISYEQYF,TGTGCCAGCAGCATTACTAGCGGGATCTCCTACGAGCAGTACTTC
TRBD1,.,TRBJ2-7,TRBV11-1,CASSITGGAYEQYF,TGTGCCAGCAGCATAACAGGGGGCGCCTACGAGCAGTACTTC
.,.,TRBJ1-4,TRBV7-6,CASSSWEGTIVFF,TGTGCCAGCAGCTCCTGGGAGGGGACAATCGTGTTTTTT
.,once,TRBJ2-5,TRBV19,CASRFQGHPQETQYF,TGTGCCAGTAGGTTCCAGGGACACCCACAAGAGACCCAGTACTTC
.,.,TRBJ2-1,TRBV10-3,CAISPNSYNEQFF,TGTGCCATCAGCCCTAACTCCTACAATGAGCAGTTCTTC
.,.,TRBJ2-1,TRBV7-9,CASSLDGYNEQFF,TGTGCCAGCAGCTTAGACGGGTACAATGAGCAGTTCTTC
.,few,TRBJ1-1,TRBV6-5,CASSDRVYTEAFF,TGTGCCAGCAGCGACAGAGTTTACACTGAAGCTTTCTTT
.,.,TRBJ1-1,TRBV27,CASSLQAWNTEAFF,TGTGCCAGCAGTTTGCAGGCCTGGAACACTGAAGCTTTCTTT
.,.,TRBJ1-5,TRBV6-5,CASSYVSNQPQHF,TGTGCCAGCAGTTACGTAAGCAATCAGCCCCAGCATTTT
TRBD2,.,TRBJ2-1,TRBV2,CASSQGLAGVSEQFF,TGTGCCAGCAGTCAGGGACTAGCGGGAGTAAGTGAGCAGTTCTTC
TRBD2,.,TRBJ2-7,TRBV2,CASSDGLAGAHEQYF,TGTGCCAGCAGTGATGGACTAGCGGGAGCCCACGAGCAGTACTTC
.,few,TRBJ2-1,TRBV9,CASSVAGLNEQFF,TGTGCCAGCAGCGTAGCGGGACTCAATGAGCAGTTCTTC
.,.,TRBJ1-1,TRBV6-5,CASSYSVGRNTEAFF,TGTGCCAGCAGTTACTCGGTGGGGCGGAACACTGAAGCTTTCTTT
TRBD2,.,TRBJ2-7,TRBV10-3,CAISEKGGRAPGVSEQYF,TGTGCCATCAGTGAGAAGGGCGGGAGGGCCCCTGGGGTGAGCGAGCAGTACTTC
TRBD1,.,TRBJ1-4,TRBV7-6,CASSLGTALTVEKLFF,TGTGCCAGCAGCCTAGGGACAGCACTCACCGTAGAAAAACTGTTTTTT
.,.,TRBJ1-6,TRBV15,CATSGQTNSPLHF,TGTGCCACCAGCGGACAGACGAATTCACCCCTCCACTTT
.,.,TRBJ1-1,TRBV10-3,CAISPGQGNTEAFF,TGTGCCATCAGTCCGGGACAAGGGAACACTGAAGCTTTCTTT
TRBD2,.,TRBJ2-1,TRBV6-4,CASSPGSAGYNEQFF,TGTGCCAGCAGCCCCGGTTCAGCGGGGTACAATGAGCAGTTCTTC
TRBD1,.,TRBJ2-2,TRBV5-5,CASSLGGQGHLTGELFF,TGTGCCAGCAGCTTGGGGGGACAGGGTCATTTGACCGGGGAGCTGTTTTTT